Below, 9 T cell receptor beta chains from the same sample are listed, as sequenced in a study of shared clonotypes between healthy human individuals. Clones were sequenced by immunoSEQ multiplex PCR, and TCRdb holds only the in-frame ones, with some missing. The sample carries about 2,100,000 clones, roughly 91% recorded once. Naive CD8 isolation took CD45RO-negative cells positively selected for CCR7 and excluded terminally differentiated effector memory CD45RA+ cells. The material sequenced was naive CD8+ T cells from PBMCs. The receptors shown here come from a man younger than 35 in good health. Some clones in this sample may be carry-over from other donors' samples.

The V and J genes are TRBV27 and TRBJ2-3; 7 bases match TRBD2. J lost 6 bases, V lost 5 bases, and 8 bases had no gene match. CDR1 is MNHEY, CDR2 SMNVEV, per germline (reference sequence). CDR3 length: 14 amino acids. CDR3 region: CASSAGLPADTQYF. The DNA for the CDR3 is TGTGCCAGCAGTGCGGGACTACCAGCGGATACGCAGTATTTT.

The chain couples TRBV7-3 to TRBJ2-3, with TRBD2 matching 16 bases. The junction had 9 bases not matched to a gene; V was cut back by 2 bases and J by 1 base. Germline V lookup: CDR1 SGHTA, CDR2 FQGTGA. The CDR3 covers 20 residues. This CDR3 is CASSLRPGLAGGPRTDTQYF. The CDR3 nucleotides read TGTGCCAGCAGCTTACGTCCGGGACTAGCGGGAGGGCCACGCACAGATACGCAGTATTTT.

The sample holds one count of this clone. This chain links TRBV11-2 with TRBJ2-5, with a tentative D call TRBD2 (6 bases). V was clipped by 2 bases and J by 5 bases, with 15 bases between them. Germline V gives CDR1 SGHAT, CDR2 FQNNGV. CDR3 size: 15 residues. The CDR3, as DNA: TGTGCCAGCAGCTTACGGGCGGGACGAGGGGAGACCCAGTACTTC. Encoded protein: CASSLRAGRGETQYF.

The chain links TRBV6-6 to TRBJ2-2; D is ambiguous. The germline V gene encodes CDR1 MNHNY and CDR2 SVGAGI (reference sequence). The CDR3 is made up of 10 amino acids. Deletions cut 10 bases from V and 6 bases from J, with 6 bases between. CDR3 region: CATRAGELFF. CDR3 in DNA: TGTGCCACCCGGGCCGGGGAGCTGTTTTTT.

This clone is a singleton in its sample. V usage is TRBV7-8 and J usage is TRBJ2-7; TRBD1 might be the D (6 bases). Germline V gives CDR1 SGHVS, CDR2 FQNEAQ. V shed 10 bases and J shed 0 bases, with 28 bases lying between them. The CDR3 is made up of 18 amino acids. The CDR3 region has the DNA TGTGCCATCCGTCGTCCAGGAGAGAGAACAGGGAGCTCCTACGAGCAGTACTTC. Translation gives CAIRRPGERTGSSYEQYF. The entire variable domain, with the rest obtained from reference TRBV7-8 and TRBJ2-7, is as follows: GAGVSQSPRYKVAKRGQDVALRCDPISGHVSLFWYQQALGQGPEFLTYFQNEAQLDKSGLPSDRFFAERPEGSVSTLKIQRTQQEDSAVYLCAIRRPGERTGSSYEQYFGPGTRLTVT.

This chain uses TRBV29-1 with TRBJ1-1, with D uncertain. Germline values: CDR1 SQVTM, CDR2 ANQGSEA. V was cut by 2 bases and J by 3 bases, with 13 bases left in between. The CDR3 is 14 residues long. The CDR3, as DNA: TGCAGCGTTGAAAGCCGACGGAGTCACACTGAAGCTTTCTTT. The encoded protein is CSVESRRSHTEAFF.

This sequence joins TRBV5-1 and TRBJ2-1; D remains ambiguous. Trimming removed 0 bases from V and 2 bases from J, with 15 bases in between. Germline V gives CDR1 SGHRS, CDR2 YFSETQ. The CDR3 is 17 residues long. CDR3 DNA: TGCGCCAGCAGCTTGGCCAGTCGGAGCCCGGCCTACAATGAGCAGTTCTTC. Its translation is CASSLASRSPAYNEQFF.

The DNA for the CDR3 is TGCGCCAGCAGCTTGACAGGGGGCGGCCCCCACAATGAGCAGTTCTTC. Residues: CASSLTGGGPHNEQFF. The rearrangement links TRBV5-1 to TRBJ2-1; 9 bases are a match to TRBD1. The trim removed 1 base at V and 5 bases at J, leaving 7 bases unmatched. CDR3 length: 16 residues. Per germline, CDR1 SGHRS and CDR2 YFSETQ.

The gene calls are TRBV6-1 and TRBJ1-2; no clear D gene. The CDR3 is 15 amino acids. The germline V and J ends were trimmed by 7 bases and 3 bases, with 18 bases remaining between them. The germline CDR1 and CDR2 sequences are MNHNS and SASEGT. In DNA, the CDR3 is TGTGCCAGCACCGTAAACGGACGGGTAGACTATGGCTACACCTTC. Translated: CASTVNGRVDYGYTF.